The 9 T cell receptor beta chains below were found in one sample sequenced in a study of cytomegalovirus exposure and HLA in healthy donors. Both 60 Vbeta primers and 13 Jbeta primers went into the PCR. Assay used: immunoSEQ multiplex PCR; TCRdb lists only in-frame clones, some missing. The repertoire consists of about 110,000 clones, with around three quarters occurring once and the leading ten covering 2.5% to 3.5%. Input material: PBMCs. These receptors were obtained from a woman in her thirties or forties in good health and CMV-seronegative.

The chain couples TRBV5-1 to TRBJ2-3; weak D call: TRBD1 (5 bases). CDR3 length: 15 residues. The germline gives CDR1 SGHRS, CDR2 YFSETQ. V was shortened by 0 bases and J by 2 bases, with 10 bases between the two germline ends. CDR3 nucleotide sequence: TGCGCCAGCAGCTTGGAGGGGCACCCCACAGATACGCAGTATTTT. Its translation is CASSLEGHPTDTQYF.

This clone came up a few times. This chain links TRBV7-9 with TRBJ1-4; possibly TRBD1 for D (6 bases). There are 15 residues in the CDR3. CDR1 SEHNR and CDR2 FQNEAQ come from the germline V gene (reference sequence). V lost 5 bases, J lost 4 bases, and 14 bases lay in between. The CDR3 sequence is CASSASTGYNEKLFF. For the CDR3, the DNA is TGTGCCAGCAGCGCCTCCACAGGGTATAATGAAAAACTGTTTTTT.

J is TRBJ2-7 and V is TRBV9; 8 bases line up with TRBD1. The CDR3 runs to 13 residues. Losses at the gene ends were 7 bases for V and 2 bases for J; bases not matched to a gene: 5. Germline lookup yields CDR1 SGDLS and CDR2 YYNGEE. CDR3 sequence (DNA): TGTGCCAGCTCCAGGGGGCCTACCTACGAGCAGTACTTC. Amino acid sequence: CASSRGPTYEQYF. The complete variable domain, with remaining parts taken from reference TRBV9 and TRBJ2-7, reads DSGVTQTPKHLITATGQRVTLRCSPRSGDLSVYWYQQSLDQGLQFLIQYYNGEERAKGNILERFSAQQFPDLHSELNLSSLELGDSALYFCASSRGPTYEQYFGPGTRLTVT.

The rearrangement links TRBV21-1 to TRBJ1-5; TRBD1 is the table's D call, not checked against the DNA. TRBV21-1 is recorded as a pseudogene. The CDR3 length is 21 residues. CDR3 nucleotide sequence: TGTGCCAGCAGTCAAAAAACCCCGGGACAGTATGTTGGCTATAGCAATCAGCCCCAGCATTTT. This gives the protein CASSQKTPGQYVGYSNQPQHF.

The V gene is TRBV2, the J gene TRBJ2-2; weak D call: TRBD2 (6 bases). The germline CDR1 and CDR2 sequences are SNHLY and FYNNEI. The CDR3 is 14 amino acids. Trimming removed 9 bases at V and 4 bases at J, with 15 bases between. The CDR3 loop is CARGDSHRTGELFF. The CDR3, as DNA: TGTGCCAGGGGGGACTCTCACCGCACCGGGGAGCTGTTTTTT.

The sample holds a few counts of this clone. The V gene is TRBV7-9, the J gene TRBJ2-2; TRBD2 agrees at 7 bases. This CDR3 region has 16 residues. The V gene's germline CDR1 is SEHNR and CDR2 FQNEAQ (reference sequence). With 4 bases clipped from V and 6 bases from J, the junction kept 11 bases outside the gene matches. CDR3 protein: CASSYTLGGFAGELFF. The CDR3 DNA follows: TGTGCCAGCAGCTATACCCTCGGGGGGTTCGCCGGGGAGCTGTTTTTT.

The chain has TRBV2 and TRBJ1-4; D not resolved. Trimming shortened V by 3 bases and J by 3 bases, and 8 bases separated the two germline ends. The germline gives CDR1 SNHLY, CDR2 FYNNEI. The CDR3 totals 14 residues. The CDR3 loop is CASSDGIPNEKLFF. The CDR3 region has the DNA TGTGCCAGCAGTGACGGGATTCCTAATGAAAAACTGTTTTTT.

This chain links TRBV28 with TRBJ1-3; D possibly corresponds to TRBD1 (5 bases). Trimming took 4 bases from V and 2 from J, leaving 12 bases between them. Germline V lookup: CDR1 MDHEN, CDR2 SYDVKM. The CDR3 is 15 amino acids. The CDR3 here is CASSSYKTAGNTIYF. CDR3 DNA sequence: TGTGCCAGCAGTTCTTATAAGACAGCTGGAAACACCATATATTTT.

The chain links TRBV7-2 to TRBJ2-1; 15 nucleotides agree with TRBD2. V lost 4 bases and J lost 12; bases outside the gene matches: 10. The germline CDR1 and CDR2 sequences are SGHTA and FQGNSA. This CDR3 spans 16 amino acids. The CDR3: CASSSSGTSGGTSQFF. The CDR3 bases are TGTGCCAGCAGCTCGTCCGGGACTAGCGGGGGGACCTCGCAGTTCTTC.